The clone carrying this T cell receptor beta chain was found many times. Its antigen is not known. V was shortened by 2 bases and J by 1 base, with 9 bases between the two germline ends. This CDR3 is built from 14 residues. Germline-derived CDR1 and CDR2 are SGHRS and YFSETQ. Researchers took RNA transcripts and amplified the TCR beta CDR3 regions from them. The study used the HTBI primer set for a first-round RT-PCR of the TCR CDR3. TCRdb re-called the multiplex PCR reads with MiXCR, one entry per CDR3 protein. Among about 290,000 distinct CDR3 sequences listed, 16% were seen once. The sample originates from a study of T cells in Graves' hyperthyroidism and ophthalmopathy. The patients, who ranged from 18 to 65 in age, presented with newly diagnosed hyperthyroidism lasting under 2 months. Study findings and constraints: A model built on 13 V-J features separated ophthalmopathy from stable hyperthyroidism.

The TCR originated in a man between 25 and 39 years old with Graves' hyperthyroidism. The chain joins TRBV5-1 to TRBJ1-1; tentative D call: TRBD1 (5 bases). Sequenced input: blood. This chain's CDR3 is CASSFRVGNTEAFF. In nucleotides, the CDR3 is TGCGCCAGCAGCTTCAGGGTCGGGAACACTGAAGCTTTCTTT.